What follows are 19 T cell receptor beta chains derived from one specimen sequenced in a study of beta chain features in type 1 diabetes (dated by TCRdb to 2016 to 2019). Library creation used the immunoSEQ multiplex PCR assay. All of the isolated RNA was reverse transcribed with the High Capacity cDNA Reverse Transcription Kit, so expressed TCRB transcripts were sequenced. This immuneACCESS table, as held by TCRdb, lists in-frame sequences with V and J called but not all clones. Of the missing ones, under half trace to an unresolved V gene in checked studies; the others have no known cause. The sample table shows some 370,000 clones, and over 8.5% are seen once. The ten most abundant clones make up less than 0.65% of the sample. Their specific antigens are unknown. The full study reports these points: In all four CD4+ subsets, TCRB CDR3 length was moderately but significantly shorter in type 1 diabetes patients.

Sequenced: central memory CD4+ T cells from blood. Receptors were obtained from a man aged 25-45 years with type 1 diabetes.

The table lists this clone with many counts. The V call is TRBV13, the J call TRBJ2-7; the match to TRBD1 covers 10 bases. The germline gives CDR1 PRHDT, CDR2 FYEKMQ (reference sequence). J lost 5 bases, V lost 5 bases, and 6 bases had no gene match. The CDR3 is 14 residues long. The CDR3 sequence: CASSARTGGNEQYF. The CDR3 bases are TGTGCCAGCAGCGCCCGGACAGGGGGAAACGAGCAGTACTTC.

This clone turned up a few times. The chain recombines TRBV29-1 with TRBJ2-1, with D unclear. CDR1 is SQVTM, CDR2 ANQGSEA, per germline. This CDR3 spans 11 amino acids. Trimming took 7 bases from V and 7 from J, leaving 11 bases between them. CDR3 nucleotides: TGCAGCGGAGCTAGTCGGAATGAGCAGTTCTTC. It encodes CSGASRNEQFF.

This clone was recorded a few times. V is TRBV7-2 and J is TRBJ2-5, with TRBD2 identical over 8 bases. The better agreement between TRBJ2-7 and the DNA end casts doubt on the J call. Germline CDR1 and CDR2: SGHTA and FQGNSA. The CDR3 is 14 residues long. CDR3 nucleotide sequence: TGTGCCAGCAGCTTAGCGGGACTAGTACACGAGCAGTACTTC. Its protein product is CASSLAGLVHEQYF.

In this sample, this clone turned up a few times. The rearrangement joins TRBV20-1 to TRBJ2-7; no firm D call. CDR3 length: 11 residues. CDR1 DFQATT and CDR2 SNEGSKA come from the germline V gene (reference sequence). This chain's CDR3 is CSAPRVGEQYF. In nucleotides, the CDR3 is TGCAGCGCCCCAAGGGTCGGAGAGCAGTACTTC.

This clone was detected only a few times. The gene calls are TRBV27 and TRBJ2-1; D is ambiguous. With 8 bases removed from V and 2 bases from J, the gap between germline ends came to 16 bases. CDR3 length: 15 amino acids. Germline V lookup: CDR1 MNHEY, CDR2 SMNVEV (reference sequence). In DNA form, the CDR3 reads TGTGCCAGCCGCCGCTGGACGGAGACCTACAATGAGCAGTTCTTC. Amino acid sequence: CASRRWTETYNEQFF.

This chain connects TRBV5-1 to TRBJ2-3; TRBD2 is a possible D gene (6 bases). The ends were cut back, 5 bases at V and 1 base at J, with 17 bases in the middle. CDR1 SGHRS and CDR2 YFSETQ come from the germline V gene. This CDR3 spans 16 amino acids. For the CDR3, the DNA is TGCGCCAGCAGTGTCACGGGGGACCCGCGCACAGATACGCAGTATTTT. This encodes CASSVTGDPRTDTQYF. Full variable domain (outside the CDR3, taken from reference TRBV5-1 and TRBJ2-3): KAGVTQTPRYLIKTRGQQVTLSCSPISGHRSVSWYQQTPGQGLQFLFEYFSETQRNKGNFPGRFSGRQFSNSRSEMNVSTLELGDSALYLCASSVTGDPRTDTQYFGPGTRLTVL.

This clone was detected a few times. V usage is TRBV27 and J usage is TRBJ2-2, with 7 bases matching TRBD2. The trim removed 10 bases at V and 3 bases at J, leaving 8 bases unmatched. This CDR3 comprises 14 residues. Germline loops: CDR1 MNHEY, CDR2 SMNVEV (reference sequence). CDR3 loop: CATGASGYTGELFF. Here the CDR3 DNA reads TGTGCCACTGGGGCTAGCGGATACACCGGGGAGCTGTTTTTT.

This clone was seen a handful of times. The V and J genes are TRBV7-2 and TRBJ2-5, with 12 bases identical to TRBD2. V lost 2 bases, J lost 2 bases, and 6 bases stayed unmatched. The CDR3 sequence is 17 residues long. Germline CDR1 and CDR2: SGHTA and FQGNSA. The CDR3 region is CASSLYPGLAGQETQYF. CDR3 DNA sequence: TGTGCCAGCAGCTTATATCCTGGACTAGCGGGACAAGAGACCCAGTACTTC. The whole variable domain, remainder taken from reference TRBV7-2 and TRBJ2-5, is GAGVSQSPSNKVTEKGKDVELRCDPISGHTALYWYRQSLGQGLEFLIYFQGNSAPDKSGLPSDRFSAERTGGSVSTLTIQRTQQEDSAVYLCASSLYPGLAGQETQYFGPGTRLLVL.

The chain employs TRBV2 and TRBJ2-2; D is possibly TRBD1 (6 bases). This CDR3 region has 13 residues. CDR1 and CDR2 (germline): SNHLY, FYNNEI. V lost 8 bases and J 4 bases, leaving 11 bases between the germline ends. CDR3 protein: CASGQYGTGELFF. The CDR3 DNA reads as TGTGCCAGCGGACAGTACGGCACCGGGGAGCTGTTTTTT.

About this clone itself: Sequence at one end of the junction differs from germline and may be a read error. The genes are TRBV5-4 and TRBJ2-1, with D hard to call. Germline V CDR1 and CDR2: SGHNT, YYREEE (reference sequence). The CDR3 runs 15 residues. DNA for the CDR3: TGCGCCAGCAGCCAGCCCGATGGCTCCTACAATGAGCAGTTCTTC. It encodes CASSQPDGSYNEQFF.

The chain uses TRBV11-2 and TRBJ2-7; D remains unclear. The V end lost 1 base, the J end lost 4 bases, and 11 bases lay between the germline ends. Germline values: CDR1 SGHAT, CDR2 FQNNGV. The CDR3 has 14 amino acids. The CDR3 is CASSLGHSMYEQYF. The CDR3 bases are TGTGCCAGCAGCTTAGGCCATAGCATGTACGAGCAGTACTTC.

This rearrangement joins TRBV6-5 to TRBJ1-1; D may be TRBD1 (5 bases). Germline values: CDR1 MNHEY, CDR2 SVGAGI. V was cut by 1 base and J by 7 bases, with 10 bases left in between. The CDR3 loop spans 13 amino acids. The CDR3 here is CASSYLRQNEAFF. CDR3 DNA sequence: TGTGCCAGCAGTTACTTGAGACAGAATGAAGCTTTCTTT.

This clone turned up a few times. The J gene is TRBJ2-7, the V gene TRBV2; 7 bases line up with TRBD1. With 9 bases clipped from V and 2 bases from J, the junction kept 7 bases outside the gene matches. The germline V gene encodes CDR1 SNHLY and CDR2 FYNNEI. The CDR3 is made up of 13 amino acids. The CDR3 nucleotides read TGTGCCAGGCAGCGACAGGGTACCTACGAGCAGTACTTC. Protein product: CARQRQGTYEQYF.

This clone has ten or more counts. The V and J genes are TRBV4-3 and TRBJ1-3; D gene unclear. This CDR3 is built from 15 residues. V lost 0 bases to trimming and J lost 3 bases, with 9 bases between them. CDR1 is LGHNA, CDR2 YSLEER, per germline. The CDR3 coding sequence is TGCGCCAGCAGCCAAGATAGCGGGAATGGAAACACCATATATTTT. It specifies CASSQDSGNGNTIYF.

On this clone: A far more abundant clone sits one base away, making this likely a read error. This rearrangement joins TRBV6-1 to TRBJ2-2, with TRBD1 identical over 7 bases. CDR3 length equals 15 residues. Germline values: CDR1 MNHNS, CDR2 SASEGT. In nucleotides, the CDR3 is TGTACCAGCAGCCTGGACAGGTCGAACACCGGGGAGCTGTTTTTT. Its protein is CTSSLDRSNTGELFF.

This chain links TRBV7-9 with TRBJ1-1; D is perhaps TRBD1 (6 bases). The CDR3 covers 14 residues. V was cut by 5 bases and J by 11 bases, with 21 bases left in between. Germline V gene data show CDR1 as SEHNR and CDR2 as FQNEAQ (reference sequence). CDR3 amino acids: CASSTTGSDRDAFF. DNA for the CDR3: TGTGCCAGCAGCACGACAGGATCGGATCGGGACGCTTTCTTT. The variable domain in full, with the rest retrieved from reference TRBV7-9 and TRBJ1-1, is DTGVSQNPRHKITKRGQNVTFRCDPISEHNRLYWYRQTLGQGPEFLTYFQNEAQLEKSRLLSDRFSAERPKGSFSTLEIQRTEQGDSAMYLCASSTTGSDRDAFFGQGTRLTVV.

This clone was counted at least ten times. J is TRBJ2-2 and V is TRBV28, with TRBD2 identical over 9 bases. Per the germline V gene, CDR1 is MDHEN and CDR2 is SYDVKM. Trimming removed 3 bases from V and 4 bases from J; junction bases left unmatched: 6. The CDR3 loop spans 16 amino acids. The CDR3 loop reads CASSLAAGGSTGELFF. The CDR3 DNA follows: TGTGCCAGCAGTTTGGCGGCGGGAGGGAGCACCGGGGAGCTGTTTTTT.

The chain couples TRBV12-2 to TRBJ2-6; TRBD2, as called in the table, went unchecked against the DNA. TRBV12-2 is termed a pseudogene. This CDR3 contains 19 residues. The CDR3 coding sequence is TGTGCAAGTCGCTTAGCGCGGGGCGGGACCCCCTCTGGGGCCAACGTCCTGACTTTC. It specifies CASRLARGGTPSGANVLTF.

This clone was counted a few times. Other nucleotide sequences in the sample specify the same CDR3. The chain joins TRBV18 to TRBJ2-6, with D uncertain. The CDR3 has 19 amino acids. Germline V gene lookup returns CDR1 KGHSH and CDR2 LQKENI. Trimming removed 2 bases at V and 2 bases at J, with 19 bases between. CDR3 sequence (DNA): TGTGCCAGCTCACCATCGGGTCGGACCTTGAGCACTGGGGCCAACGTCCTGACTTTC. Protein sequence: CASSPSGRTLSTGANVLTF.